What follows describes a single T cell receptor beta chain. Its matching antigen is unknown. This sample was taken from a study of lymphopenia after photon versus proton radiotherapy. Notes on the study in general: Post-nadir diversity loss with photons came from oligoclonal expansion, particularly CD8+ Temra cells. Only patients who died were analyzed for survival; proton advantage is unproven. Relative stability marked proton patients; photon patients lost diversity and naive cells. Post-nadir TCR diversity decline inversely tracked overall survival among those who died.

Assay used: immunoSEQ multiplex PCR; TCRdb lists only in-frame clones, some missing. Of approximately 53,000 clones in the sample, roughly 90% were seen once. The J segment lost 9 bases and the V segment lost 2 bases, leaving 5 bases of the junction unmatched. This CDR3 contains 14 residues. The V gene's germline CDR1 is MNHEY and CDR2 SMNVEV (reference sequence). V is TRBV27 and J is TRBJ2-1, with TRBD2 matching 9 bases. The TCR comes from a woman between 40 and 50 years old with cholangiocarcinoma. The sequences come from peripheral blood, collected from a patient treated with photon-based radiotherapy. The CDR3 DNA follows: TGTGCCAGCAGTTTAGCGGGAGGGGCCAGTGAGCAGTTCTTC. Its translation is CASSLAGGASEQFF.